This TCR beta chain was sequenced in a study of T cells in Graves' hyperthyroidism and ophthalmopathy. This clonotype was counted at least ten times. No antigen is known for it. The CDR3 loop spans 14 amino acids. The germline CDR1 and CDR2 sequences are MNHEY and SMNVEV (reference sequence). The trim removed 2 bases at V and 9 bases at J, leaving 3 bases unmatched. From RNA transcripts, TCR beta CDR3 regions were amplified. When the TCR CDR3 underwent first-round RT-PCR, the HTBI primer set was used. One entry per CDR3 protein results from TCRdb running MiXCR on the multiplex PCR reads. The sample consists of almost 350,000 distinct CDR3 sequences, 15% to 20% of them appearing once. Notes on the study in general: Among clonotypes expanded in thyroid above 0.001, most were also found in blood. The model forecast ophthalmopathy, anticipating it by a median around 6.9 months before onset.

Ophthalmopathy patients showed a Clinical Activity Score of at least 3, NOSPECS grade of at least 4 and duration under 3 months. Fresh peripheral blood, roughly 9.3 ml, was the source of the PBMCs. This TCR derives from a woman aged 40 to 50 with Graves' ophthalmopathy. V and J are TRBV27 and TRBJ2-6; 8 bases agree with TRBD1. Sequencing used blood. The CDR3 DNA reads TGTGCCAGCAGTTTACAGGACAGGGACAACGTCCTGACTTTC. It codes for CASSLQDRDNVLTF.